These 14 T cell receptor beta chains were all obtained from the same sample, sequenced in a study of CD8+CD57+ T cells in acquired aplastic anemia. In patients chosen for sequencing, flow cytometry had shown CD8+CD57+ cell expansion. TCR beta VDJ and CDR3 profiling used genomic DNA as template. TCRdb called the reads again in MiXCR, with one record for every CDR3 protein. The data show approximately 470,000 distinct CDR3 sequences, roughly a third seen once. Sample: sorted CD4+, CD8+, or CD8+CD57+ T cells (not recorded which) from PBMCs. Receptors were obtained from a human donor with aplastic anemia.

The sample holds a few counts of this clonotype. J is TRBJ2-5 and V is TRBV2, with 9 bases fitting TRBD1. This CDR3 is built from 16 residues. V trimming: 6 bases; J trimming: 5 bases; junction bases outside the gene matches: 13. Germline CDR1 reads SNHLY; CDR2 reads FYNNEI. CDR3 in DNA: TGTGCCAGCAGCCCCGGTCGGACAGGGGTGTTCGAGACCCAGTACTTC. Amino acids: CASSPGRTGVFETQYF.

This clonotype appeared many times. The chain is built from TRBV20-1 and TRBJ1-5; 9 bases align to TRBD1. Per the germline V gene, CDR1 is DFQATT and CDR2 is SNEGSKA (reference sequence). J was trimmed by 3 bases and V by 4 bases; bases with no gene match: 4. The CDR3 has 14 amino acids. The CDR3 loop is CSANTGGTNQPQHF. DNA for the CDR3: TGCAGTGCTAACACAGGGGGCACCAATCAGCCCCAGCATTTT.

The chain is built from TRBV5-1 and TRBJ1-1, with D perhaps TRBD1 (5 bases). The V and J ends lost 5 bases and 4 bases respectively, with 12 bases between them. The CDR3 is made up of 13 amino acids. In germline, CDR1 is SGHRS, CDR2 YFSETQ. This chain's CDR3 is CASRRQMSTEAFF. The CDR3 DNA sequence: TGCGCCAGCAGGAGACAGATGAGCACTGAAGCTTTCTTT.

Concerning this clonotype itself: At one end, the junction sequence differs from germline, possibly due to a read error. The rearrangement joins TRBV10-1 to TRBJ1-1; D ambiguous. The CDR3 is 12 residues long. CDR1 WNHNN and CDR2 SYGVQD come from the germline V gene (reference sequence). The CDR3 DNA follows: TGCGCCAGCAGTGAGTCGGTTAGCGGGAGGGCCTTT. Translating it yields CASSESVSGRAF.

This clonotype was seen at least ten times. The J gene is TRBJ1-5, the V gene TRBV2, with TRBD1 matching 8 bases. V lost 5 bases, J lost 6 bases, and 6 bases stayed unmatched. The CDR3 sequence is 14 residues long. The germline CDR1 and CDR2 sequences are SNHLY and FYNNEI. The CDR3 reads CASSRTGGGQPQHF. As DNA, the CDR3 is TGTGCCAGCAGTAGAACAGGGGGAGGTCAGCCCCAGCATTTT. Supplemented by reference TRBV2 and TRBJ1-5, the full variable domain reads EPEVTQTPSHQVTQMGQEVILRCVPISNHLYFYWYRQILGQKVEFLVSFYNNEISEKSEIFDDQFSVERPDGSNFTLKIRSTKLEDSAMYFCASSRTGGGQPQHFGDGTRLSIL.

The chain joins TRBV6-1 to TRBJ2-7; possible D gene TRBD1, 5 bases. The CDR3 runs to 16 residues. Germline CDR1 reads MNHNS; CDR2 reads SASEGT. With 4 bases removed from V and 5 bases from J, the gap between germline ends came to 21 bases. DNA of the CDR3: TGTGCCAGCAGTGCTGACAGCCCAGTTCATTCGCACGAGCAGTACTTC. Translation gives CASSADSPVHSHEQYF.

This clonotype was seen ten or more times. This chain connects TRBV25-1 to TRBJ2-7, with 11 bases identical to TRBD1. The CDR3 contains 16 residues. Germline lookup yields CDR1 MGHDK and CDR2 SYGVNS. Unmatched junction bases numbered 5, after V lost 3 bases and J lost 1 base. The CDR3, as DNA: TGTGCCAGCAGTGAGATTGGGACAGGGGGATCCTACGAGCAGTACTTC. As protein: CASSEIGTGGSYEQYF.

The rearrangement joins TRBV7-9 to TRBJ2-1; 11 nucleotides match TRBD2. The CDR3 loop spans 18 amino acids. With V trimmed by 2 bases and J by 5 bases, 11 bases remained unmatched. Looked up from germline, CDR1 is SEHNR and CDR2 is FQNEAQ (reference sequence). The CDR3 loop is CASSLMASLAGGHNEQFF. The DNA for the CDR3 is TGTGCCAGCAGCTTAATGGCAAGTCTAGCGGGGGGCCACAATGAGCAGTTCTTC.

This clonotype has a count of ten or more. The chain employs TRBV7-2 and TRBJ1-2, with TRBD1 identical over 7 bases. Germline trimming cut 5 bases from V and 6 bases from J; bases unmatched to any gene: 12. The CDR3 totals 15 residues. In germline, CDR1 is SGHTA, CDR2 FQGNSA. The CDR3 loop reads CASSQNRGQGNGYTF. CDR3 nucleotide sequence: TGTGCCAGCAGCCAGAACAGGGGCCAGGGTAATGGCTACACCTTC.

V usage is TRBV7-2 and J usage is TRBJ2-1; a possible D gene is TRBD1 (6 bases). Germline V CDR1 and CDR2: SGHTA, FQGNSA. V was cut by 4 bases and J by 7 bases, with 11 bases left in between. The CDR3 runs 13 residues. The CDR3 reads CASSSLGGNEQFF. The CDR3 DNA follows: TGTGCCAGCAGCTCGCTAGGGGGTAATGAGCAGTTCTTC.

There are many counts of this clonotype. This sequence joins TRBV6-1 and TRBJ1-5, with D possibly being TRBD1 (5 bases). Germline CDR1 reads MNHNS; CDR2 reads SASEGT. The CDR3 is 12 residues long. The V and J ends lost 5 bases and 5 bases respectively, with 7 bases between them. The CDR3 loop reads CASSLQDQPQHF. The CDR3 DNA reads TGTGCCAGCAGTCTACAGGATCAGCCCCAGCATTTT.

In this sample, this clonotype turned up many times. The chain links TRBV7-2 to TRBJ1-2; a weak D match, TRBD1 (5 bases). Germline V gene data show CDR1 as SGHTA and CDR2 as FQGNSA. The length of the CDR3 is 15 residues. The germline V and J ends were trimmed by 0 bases and 1 base, with 9 bases remaining between them. In nucleotides, the CDR3 is TGTGCCAGCAGCTTAGCGGGGACTCATAACTATGGCTACACCTTC. Amino acid sequence: CASSLAGTHNYGYTF.

The chain is built from TRBV20-1 and TRBJ1-5; the match to TRBD1 covers 7 bases. This CDR3 is built from 15 residues. J gave up 3 bases and V 2 bases, and 7 bases lay outside the gene matches. Germline V gene sequence: CDR1 DFQATT, CDR2 SNEGSKA (reference sequence). The CDR3 DNA follows: TGCAGTGCTAGAATCCGGGACAGCTACAATCAGCCCCAGCATTTT. It translates to CSARIRDSYNQPQHF.

This clonotype appeared many times. V is TRBV19 and J is TRBJ1-6; D gene unclear. This CDR3 is built from 16 residues. CDR1 is LNHDA, CDR2 SQIVND, per germline (reference sequence). V shed 9 bases and J shed 0 bases, with 15 bases lying between them. As DNA, the CDR3 is TGTGCCAGCGAGAAATCGGGGAGCTCCTATAATTCACCCCTCCACTTT. It is translated as CASEKSGSSYNSPLHF. Drawing the rest from reference TRBV19 and TRBJ1-6, the complete variable domain is DGGITQSPKYLFRKEGQNVTLSCEQNLNHDAMYWYRQDPGQGLRLIYYSQIVNDFQKGDIAEGYSVSREKKESFPLTVTSAQKNPTAFYLCASEKSGSSYNSPLHFGNGTRLTVT.